Below are 22 T cell receptor beta chains sequenced from a single sample in a study of beta chain features in type 1 diabetes (dated by TCRdb to the late 2010s). Study-wide findings and limitations: A moderate but significant shortening of TCRB CDR3 length was observed in type 1 diabetes patients in all four CD4+ subsets.

Their antigens are not known. Receptors were amplified or captured by the immunoSEQ multiplex PCR assay. The High Capacity cDNA Reverse Transcription Kit was used to reverse transcribe all of the isolated RNA, meaning that expressed TCRB transcripts were what got sequenced. Imported from immuneACCESS, the table was reduced by TCRdb to in-frame sequences with V and J called. These copies leave out some clones; in studies compared against another copy, an unresolved V gene accounts for under half, and the cause of the remainder is not known. The table for this sample lists under 200,000 clones; 9% to 12% of them were counted only once. Roughly 0.5% of the sample rests with the top ten. Material: central memory CD4+ T cells from blood. These receptors all stem from a man aged 25 to 40 with type 1 diabetes.

In this sample, this clone turned up a few times. V is TRBV4-1 and J is TRBJ2-5; 7 bases match TRBD1. The CDR3 has 15 amino acids. V was pared by 1 base and J by 2 bases, with 4 bases of the junction left unmatched. The germline gives CDR1 MGHRA, CDR2 YSYEKL. The CDR3 region is CASSQGTGAQETQYF. The CDR3 DNA reads as TGCGCCAGCAGCCAAGGGACAGGAGCTCAAGAGACCCAGTACTTC.

This clone was recorded a few times. This chain connects TRBV2 to TRBJ2-2; TRBD2 agrees at 8 bases. CDR1 is SNHLY and CDR2 is FYNNEI in the germline V gene. Trimming removed 6 bases from V and 8 bases from J; junction bases left unmatched: 5. The CDR3 consists of 13 residues. Written as DNA, the CDR3 is TGTGCCAGCAGGGGGCGGGAGGCTGGGGAGCTGTTTTTT. This codes for CASRGREAGELFF.

This clone was seen ten or more times. The sample contains more than one DNA sequence encoding this CDR3. The chain recombines TRBV7-9 with TRBJ1-5; 7 positions agree with TRBD1. CDR1 and CDR2 (germline): SEHNR, FQNEAQ (reference sequence). Trimming cost V 1 base and J 6 bases; bases outside gene matches: 3. The CDR3 covers 14 residues. The CDR3 nucleotides read TGTGCCAGCAGCTTAGGACAGGGCGGTCAGCCCCAGCATTTT. This codes for CASSLGQGGQPQHF. Full variable domain (remainder filled in from reference TRBV7-9 and TRBJ1-5): DTGVSQNPRHKITKRGQNVTFRCDPISEHNRLYWYRQTLGQGPEFLTYFQNEAQLEKSRLLSDRFSAERPKGSFSTLEIQRTEQGDSAMYLCASSLGQGGQPQHFGDGTRLSIL.

The chain has TRBV5-1 and TRBJ2-5, with TRBD1 matching over 11 bases. This CDR3 region has 14 residues. The J segment lost 4 bases and the V segment lost 8 bases, leaving 7 bases of the junction unmatched. From germline, CDR1 is SGHRS and CDR2 YFSETQ. The CDR3 here is CASTDRGLGETQYF. In nucleotides, the CDR3 is TGCGCCAGTACGGACAGGGGGCTGGGAGAGACCCAGTACTTC. The entire variable domain, with the rest obtained from reference TRBV5-1 and TRBJ2-5, is as follows: KAGVTQTPRYLIKTRGQQVTLSCSPISGHRSVSWYQQTPGQGLQFLFEYFSETQRNKGNFPGRFSGRQFSNSRSEMNVSTLELGDSALYLCASTDRGLGETQYFGPGTRLLVL.

V gene TRBV19 combines with J gene TRBJ2-1, with 8 bases identical to TRBD2. The trim removed 4 bases at V and 2 bases at J, leaving 7 bases unmatched. Germline V gives CDR1 LNHDA, CDR2 SQIVND (reference sequence). This CDR3 spans 16 amino acids. As DNA, the CDR3 is TGTGCCAGTAGTAACCTGGGCGGGAGGACCTACAATGAGCAGTTCTTC. The encoded protein is CASSNLGGRTYNEQFF.

In this sample, this clone turned up a few times. J is TRBJ2-5 and V is TRBV7-2, with 12 positions matching TRBD1. Unmatched junction bases numbered 2, after V lost 5 bases and J lost 4 bases. The CDR3 totals 14 residues. The germline V gene encodes CDR1 SGHTA and CDR2 FQGNSA. CDR3 DNA: TGTGCCAGCAGCCGGGACAGGGGGCGAGAGACCCAGTACTTC. It yields the protein CASSRDRGRETQYF.

The table lists this clone with a few counts. The chain has TRBV5-4 and TRBJ2-3; D might be TRBD2 (6 bases). CDR1 SGHNT and CDR2 YYREEE come from the germline V gene (reference sequence). V was trimmed by 1 base and J by 2 bases, leaving 14 bases between them. The CDR3 is made up of 16 amino acids. The CDR3 reads CASSLKIADTTDTQYF. The CDR3 DNA sequence: TGTGCCAGCAGCTTGAAAATAGCGGATACCACAGATACGCAGTATTTT.

The V call is TRBV30, the J call TRBJ2-5, with D tentatively TRBD2 (5 bases). The length of the CDR3 is 11 residues. Trimming shortened V by 2 bases and J by 5 bases, and 6 bases separated the two germline ends. Germline loops: CDR1 GTSNPN, CDR2 SVGIG (reference sequence). The CDR3 nucleotides read TGTGCCTGGAGTCCGGGGGAGACCCAGTACTTC. Protein sequence: CAWSPGETQYF.

The CDR3 bases are TGTGCCAGCAGCTCCAGGACTAGCGGGAGACTGTACGAGCAGTACTTC. Translating gives CASSSRTSGRLYEQYF. The V gene is TRBV7-2, the J gene TRBJ2-7; 13 nucleotides match TRBD2. Per germline, CDR1 SGHTA and CDR2 FQGNSA. This CDR3 contains 16 residues. V lost 4 bases, J lost 4 bases, and 7 bases stayed unmatched.

The CDR3 here is CASSFGLARSSGANVLTF. As DNA, the CDR3 is TGTGCCAGCAGCTTTGGACTAGCGCGAAGCTCTGGGGCCAACGTCCTGACTTTC. V and J are TRBV5-6 and TRBJ2-6; TRBD2 matches at 9 bases. The V gene end was trimmed by 2 bases and the J gene end by 0 bases; junction bases not matched to a gene: 6. The CDR3 runs 18 residues. CDR1 is SGHDT, CDR2 YYEEEE, per germline.

The V and J genes are TRBV28 and TRBJ1-4, with D unresolved. V dropped 1 base and J dropped 4 bases, with 4 bases sitting between them. Germline V gene lookup returns CDR1 MDHEN and CDR2 SYDVKM. This CDR3 contains 13 residues. CDR3: CASSLSSNEKLFF. The CDR3, as DNA: TGTGCCAGCAGTTTATCGAGTAATGAAAAACTGTTTTTT.

This clone was seen a handful of times. CDR3 sequence: CASSSAASGSKTQYF. CDR3 DNA sequence: TGTGCCAGCAGCTCCGCCGCTAGCGGGAGCAAGACCCAGTACTTC. This rearrangement joins TRBV7-2 to TRBJ2-5; 10 bases line up with TRBD2. The trim removed 4 bases at V and 6 bases at J, leaving 8 bases unmatched. The CDR3 covers 15 residues. The germline V gene has CDR1 SGHTA and CDR2 FQGNSA.

In its sample, this clone was seen a few times. V and J are TRBV9 and TRBJ2-1, with TRBD2 matching 12 bases. The CDR3 contains 16 residues. J was trimmed by 4 bases and V by 3 bases; bases with no gene match: 5. Per the germline V gene, CDR1 is SGDLS and CDR2 is YYNGEE. CDR3 nucleotide sequence: TGTGCCAGCAGCGCGATTGGGACTAGCGGGTACAATGAGCAGTTCTTC. This encodes CASSAIGTSGYNEQFF.

The rearrangement uses TRBV18 and TRBJ2-5, with TRBD1 matching 9 bases. V shed 6 bases and J 2 bases; nucleotides not matched to a gene: 7. Germline loops: CDR1 KGHSH, CDR2 LQKENI. This CDR3 has 15 amino acids. The CDR3 coding sequence is TGTGCCAGCTCGCCGGGACAGGGTTGGCAAGAGACCCAGTACTTC. It yields the protein CASSPGQGWQETQYF.

The chain is built from TRBV6-1 and TRBJ1-5; no definite D call. The V and J ends lost 4 bases and 4 bases respectively, with 11 bases between them. Per germline, CDR1 MNHNS and CDR2 SASEGT. The CDR3 totals 14 residues. The CDR3 here is CASSGGRENQPQHF. Here the CDR3 DNA reads TGTGCCAGCAGTGGAGGACGGGAGAATCAGCCCCAGCATTTT.

V usage is TRBV7-2 and J usage is TRBJ2-5; D perhaps matches TRBD1 (6 bases). Germline V gene lookup returns CDR1 SGHTA and CDR2 FQGNSA. The CDR3 length is 15 residues. V gave up 5 bases and J gave up 1 base, with 14 bases separating them. The CDR3 DNA sequence: TGTGCCAGCAGCCAAATCGGACAGTTCCAAGAGACCCAGTACTTC. This codes for CASSQIGQFQETQYF.

The chain employs TRBV7-2 and TRBJ2-3; D is possibly TRBD1 (5 bases). V lost 5 bases and J lost 4, with 7 bases in between. This CDR3 region has 12 residues. Germline CDR1 SGHTA, CDR2 FQGNSA. The CDR3 region is CASSPRADTQYF. In DNA form, the CDR3 reads TGTGCCAGCAGCCCCAGGGCAGATACGCAGTATTTT. The variable domain in full, completed from reference TRBV7-2 and TRBJ2-3, reads GAGVSQSPSNKVTEKGKDVELRCDPISGHTALYWYRQSLGQGLEFLIYFQGNSAPDKSGLPSDRFSAERTGGSVSTLTIQRTQQEDSAVYLCASSPRADTQYFGPGTRLTVL.

The rearrangement joins TRBV18 to TRBJ1-2; 8 bases are a match to TRBD1. J was trimmed by 8 bases and V by 1 base; bases with no gene match: 3. This CDR3 is built from 13 residues. The germline CDR1 and CDR2 sequences are KGHSH and LQKENI. The CDR3 protein is CASSPLDRDGYTF. DNA of the CDR3: TGTGCCAGCTCACCACTGGACAGGGACGGCTACACCTTC.

The rearrangement uses TRBV7-2 and TRBJ2-1, with TRBD1 matching 10 bases. Trimming cost V 8 bases and J 7 bases; bases outside gene matches: 8. This CDR3 is 14 amino acids long. Germline CDR1 is SGHTA and CDR2 is FQGNSA. The CDR3 protein is CASDRDRGWNEQFF. CDR3 bases: TGTGCCAGCGACCGGGACAGGGGTTGGAATGAGCAGTTCTTC. Together with reference TRBV7-2 and TRBJ2-1, the CDR3 gives the full variable domain: GAGVSQSPSNKVTEKGKDVELRCDPISGHTALYWYRQSLGQGLEFLIYFQGNSAPDKSGLPSDRFSAERTGGSVSTLTIQRTQQEDSAVYLCASDRDRGWNEQFFGPGTRLTVL.

This clone was seen a handful of times. The J gene is TRBJ2-5, the V gene TRBV9; 7 bases are a match to TRBD2. Looked up from germline, CDR1 is SGDLS and CDR2 is YYNGEE. V shed 0 bases and J 4 bases; nucleotides not matched to a gene: 6. The CDR3 runs to 15 residues. For the CDR3, the DNA is TGTGCCAGCAGCGTAGCCCCTAGCGGTTCAGAGACCCAGTACTTC. It yields the protein CASSVAPSGSETQYF.

This clone came up a few times. The rearrangement joins TRBV7-2 to TRBJ2-1; 7 bases align to TRBD2. CDR3 length equals 14 residues. The trim removed 3 bases at V and 6 bases at J, leaving 5 bases unmatched. CDR1 SGHTA and CDR2 FQGNSA come from the germline V gene. The CDR3 is CASSFGGSSNEQFF. CDR3 DNA: TGTGCCAGCAGCTTCGGCGGGAGTAGCAATGAGCAGTTCTTC.

The V call is TRBV25-1, the J call TRBJ2-5; D may be TRBD1 (5 bases). Germline V gene sequence: CDR1 MGHDK, CDR2 SYGVNS. This CDR3 contains 14 residues. The germline V and J ends were trimmed by 0 bases and 3 bases, with 8 bases remaining between them. In DNA form, the CDR3 reads TGTGCCAGCAGTGAATACAGGGTTGAAGAGACCCAGTACTTC. Translation gives CASSEYRVEETQYF. Full variable domain (outside the CDR3, taken from reference TRBV25-1 and TRBJ2-5): EADIYQTPRYLVIGTGKKITLECSQTMGHDKMYWYQQDPGMELHLIHYSYGVNSTEKGDLSSESTVSRIRTEHFPLTLESARPSHTSQYLCASSEYRVEETQYFGPGTRLLVL.